These 25 T cell receptor beta chains originate from one sample sequenced in a study of PD-1 blockade in classical Hodgkin lymphoma. Relapse was seen in all patients after autologous stem cell transplantation, and brentuximab vedotin exposure was variable. Sequencing used immunoSEQ multiplex PCR; TCRdb keeps in-frame clones, though not all of them. Counted here are over 20,000 clones, roughly two thirds occurring once; the ten biggest clones make up about 18%. This specimen consisted of peripheral blood mononuclear cells (PBMCs), obtained at baseline. These receptors all come from a human donor with classical Hodgkin lymphoma.

The gene calls are TRBV7-9 and TRBJ2-1, with 12 bases that match TRBD2. Germline CDR1 is SEHNR and CDR2 is FQNEAQ (reference sequence). The CDR3 has 16 amino acids. Germline trimming cut 3 bases from V and 7 bases from J; bases unmatched to any gene: 7. CDR3 protein: CASSFSLAGGFNEQFF. CDR3 DNA: TGTGCCAGCAGCTTTTCCCTAGCGGGGGGGTTTAATGAGCAGTTCTTC.

J is TRBJ1-4 and V is TRBV14; TRBD1 might be the D (6 bases). Per the germline V gene, CDR1 is SGHDN and CDR2 is FVKESK. The CDR3 is made up of 16 amino acids. V was clipped by 4 bases and J by 4 bases, with 16 bases between them. The chain's CDR3 is CASSRYRVPHNEKLFF. The CDR3 nucleotides are TGTGCCAGCAGCCGGTACAGGGTTCCTCATAATGAAAAACTGTTTTTT.

The J gene is TRBJ1-5, the V gene TRBV19, with TRBD1 identical over 7 bases. This CDR3 comprises 11 residues. J gave up 12 bases and V 5 bases, and 4 bases lay outside the gene matches. Germline CDR1 is LNHDA and CDR2 is SQIVND (reference sequence). This CDR3 reads CASSFDRVQHF. CDR3 DNA: TGTGCCAGTAGTTTCGACAGGGTCCAGCATTTT.

This sequence joins TRBV28 and TRBJ1-1; 7 bases align to TRBD1. Per the germline V gene, CDR1 is MDHEN and CDR2 is SYDVKM. The junction had 8 bases not matched to a gene; V was cut back by 7 bases and J by 3 bases. CDR3 size: 14 residues. DNA of the CDR3: TGTGCCAGCATGAGAGGGGGCGCGGACACTGAAGCTTTCTTT. Its protein product is CASMRGGADTEAFF.

CDR3 loop: CASSYPLDGGRTEAFF. For the CDR3, the DNA is TGTGCCAGCAGTTACCCTTTGGACGGGGGCCGCACTGAAGCTTTCTTT. The rearrangement uses TRBV6-5 and TRBJ1-1; D perhaps matches TRBD1 (6 bases). The V end was cut by 2 bases, the J end by 4 bases, with 17 bases between. This CDR3 comprises 16 residues. CDR1 MNHEY and CDR2 SVGAGI come from the germline V gene.

The rearrangement joins TRBV7-8 to TRBJ2-7, with D perhaps matching TRBD1 (5 bases). CDR1 is SGHVS, CDR2 FQNEAQ, per germline. Trimming pared 1 base from V and 3 bases from J, leaving 10 bases between. The CDR3 sequence is 14 residues long. The CDR3 bases are TGTGCCAGCAGCTTAGACAGACAGTTCTACGAGCAGTACTTC. This translates into CASSLDRQFYEQYF.

The V and J genes are TRBV29-1 and TRBJ1-1; D unresolved. Trimming removed 4 bases at V and 4 bases at J, with 4 bases between. From germline, CDR1 is SQVTM and CDR2 ANQGSEA. This CDR3 region has 10 residues. The CDR3 protein is CSVGGTEAFF. The CDR3 region has the DNA TGCAGCGTTGGGGGCACTGAAGCTTTCTTT.

This chain uses TRBV10-2 with TRBJ1-2; 9 positions match TRBD1. Trimming removed 10 bases from V and 5 bases from J; junction bases left unmatched: 8. Germline loops: CDR1 WSHSY, CDR2 SAAADI. The CDR3 is 13 amino acids. The CDR3 sequence: CATHIGTGYGYTF. CDR3 in DNA: TGCGCCACCCATATTGGGACAGGGTATGGCTACACCTTC.

The chain links TRBV7-2 to TRBJ2-1; 11 nucleotides agree with TRBD2. Germline trimming cut 1 base from V and 6 bases from J; bases unmatched to any gene: 11. Germline CDR1 reads SGHTA; CDR2 reads FQGNSA. CDR3 length: 18 residues. The DNA for the CDR3 is TGTGCCAGCAGCTTAGTTCTTAGCGGGAGGGGAGGGGTCAATGAGCAGTTCTTC. It codes for CASSLVLSGRGGVNEQFF.

This rearrangement joins TRBV5-3 to TRBJ2-5; D remains unclear. Being an ORF, TRBV5-3 has a function that is uncertain. V was cut by 4 bases and J by 2 bases, with 9 bases left in between. This CDR3 region has 13 residues. The DNA for the CDR3 is TGTGCCAGAAGCGAGGTCGGGCAAGAGACCCAGTACTTC. Its translation is CARSEVGQETQYF.

The rearrangement joins TRBV25-1 to TRBJ1-2; TRBD1 aligns across 9 bases. Germline V lookup: CDR1 MGHDK, CDR2 SYGVNS. This CDR3 region has 13 residues. The V gene end was trimmed by 6 bases and the J gene end by 7 bases; junction bases not matched to a gene: 6. The CDR3 DNA reads TGTGCCAGCAGCTTAACAGGGGGCGGTGGCTACACCTTC. Its translation is CASSLTGGGGYTF.

As to this clone: The DNA is omitted, as the CDR3 cannot be located on it reliably, and the CDR3 follows TCRdb's listing. The gene calls are TRBV29-1 and TRBJ2-3; the table's D call, TRBD2, has no DNA check behind it. CDR1 SQVTM and CDR2 ANQGSEA come from the germline V gene. The length of the CDR3 is 16 amino acids, counting both ends. The CDR3 spells CSVGPGLAGRADTQYF.

The chain is built from TRBV28 and TRBJ1-5, with 7 bases lining up with TRBD1. J gave up 6 bases and V 3 bases, and 5 bases lay outside the gene matches. Germline V gene sequence: CDR1 MDHEN, CDR2 SYDVKM. The CDR3 is 14 amino acids. The CDR3 sequence: CASSFRGGSQPQHF. For the CDR3, the DNA is TGTGCCAGCAGTTTTAGAGGGGGCAGTCAGCCCCAGCATTTT.

This clone appeared once. The chain employs TRBV30 and TRBJ1-2, with D perhaps matching TRBD1 (5 bases). The ends were cut back, 0 bases at V and 4 bases at J, with 6 bases in the middle. This CDR3 is built from 12 residues. Germline-derived CDR1 and CDR2 are GTSNPN and SVGIG (reference sequence). In nucleotides, the CDR3 is TGTGCCTGGAGTGTTGGGGGCTATGGCTACACCTTC. Its protein is CAWSVGGYGYTF.

This clone came up a few times. The chain couples TRBV4-3 to TRBJ2-7; 12 nucleotides agree with TRBD2. J was trimmed by 6 bases and V by 2 bases; bases with no gene match: 8. The germline V gene encodes CDR1 LGHNA and CDR2 YSLEER. The CDR3 extends over 16 amino acids. The CDR3 DNA reads TGCGCCAGCAGCCAACAGACTAGCGGGAGATTTCGCGAGCAGTACTTC. Residues: CASSQQTSGRFREQYF.

The gene calls are TRBV11-2 and TRBJ1-3, with a weak D call TRBD1 (5 bases). The germline gives CDR1 SGHAT, CDR2 FQNNGV. The CDR3 is 16 residues long. V was clipped by 0 bases and J by 10 bases, with 19 bases between them. The CDR3 region is CASSLDSRANYGTIYF. The CDR3 DNA follows: TGTGCCAGCAGCTTAGATAGCAGGGCCAATTATGGGACCATATATTTT.

This chain joins TRBV6-5 and TRBJ1-4; D unresolved. CDR1 is MNHEY, CDR2 SVGAGI, per germline. The V end was cut by 8 bases, the J end by 0 bases, with 7 bases between. This CDR3 has 13 amino acids. CDR3 nucleotide sequence: TGTGCCAGCGGGAGAGCAACTAATGAAAAACTGTTTTTT. Translation: CASGRATNEKLFF.

The chain couples TRBV5-5 to TRBJ2-7; D unclear. Germline V gene lookup returns CDR1 SGHKS and CDR2 YYEKEE (reference sequence). The germline V and J ends were trimmed by 3 bases and 3 bases, with 10 bases remaining between them. CDR3 length equals 13 residues. The CDR3 nucleotides are TGTGCCAGCAGCTCGGCGGTCTACTACGAGCAGTACTTC. Translation gives CASSSAVYYEQYF.

This chain connects TRBV9 to TRBJ1-5; no clear D gene. CDR1 is SGDLS and CDR2 is YYNGEE in the germline V gene. This CDR3 has 14 residues. Trimming pared 0 bases from V and 3 bases from J, leaving 7 bases between. The CDR3 protein is CASSVGQNNQPQHF. In DNA form, the CDR3 reads TGTGCCAGCAGCGTAGGGCAGAACAATCAGCCCCAGCATTTT.

The rearrangement joins TRBV6-6 to TRBJ2-2, with TRBD2 as a possible D gene (6 bases). From germline, CDR1 is MNHNY and CDR2 SVGAGI (reference sequence). This CDR3 is built from 12 residues. Trimming stripped 5 bases from V and 6 bases from J, with 7 bases between. The CDR3 protein is CASSLASGELFF. CDR3 nucleotides: TGTGCCAGCAGTCTAGCGTCCGGGGAGCTGTTTTTT.

This chain connects TRBV6-1 to TRBJ2-7; maybe TRBD2 (6 bases). Germline V gives CDR1 MNHNS, CDR2 SASEGT. The CDR3 spans 12 residues. Trimming took 8 bases from V and 6 from J, leaving 14 bases between them. The CDR3 loop reads CASGLFGAEQYV. Written as DNA, the CDR3 is TGTGCCAGCGGACTATTCGGTGCCGAGCAGTACGTC.

CDR3 residues: CASSISSSNYGYTF. CDR3 sequence (DNA): TGTGCCAGTAGTATAAGCAGTTCTAACTATGGCTACACCTTC. V and J are TRBV19 and TRBJ1-2; D uncertain. This CDR3 contains 14 residues. Between the trimmed V and J ends, which lost 2 bases and 0 bases, there was a span of 7 bases. Per germline, CDR1 LNHDA and CDR2 SQIVND (reference sequence).

This clone was counted once. This chain connects TRBV6-5 to TRBJ1-2; possible D gene TRBD1, 5 bases. Germline V lookup: CDR1 MNHEY, CDR2 SVGAGI. The V gene lost 6 bases and the J gene lost 3 bases, with 11 bases spanning the gap. This CDR3 is built from 13 residues. The CDR3 protein is CASSGGADYGYTF. The CDR3 nucleotides read TGTGCCAGCAGCGGCGGGGCCGACTATGGCTACACCTTC.

This chain links TRBV19 with TRBJ2-5; D tentatively fits TRBD1 or TRBD2 (5 bases each). Germline V gene lookup returns CDR1 LNHDA and CDR2 SQIVND (reference sequence). The length of the CDR3 is 14 residues. Between the trimmed V and J ends, which lost 5 bases and 1 base, there was a span of 11 bases. DNA of the CDR3: TGTGCCAGTAGTCCAGGGACCTTCCAAGAGACCCAGTACTTC. Its protein is CASSPGTFQETQYF.

The rearrangement links TRBV28 to TRBJ2-1; D remains ambiguous. The CDR3 is made up of 12 amino acids. Deletions cut 2 bases from V and 7 bases from J, with 6 bases between. The germline V gene encodes CDR1 MDHEN and CDR2 SYDVKM. The CDR3 nucleotides read TGTGCCAGCAGTTTACGGATGAATGAGCAGTTCTTC. This translates into CASSLRMNEQFF.